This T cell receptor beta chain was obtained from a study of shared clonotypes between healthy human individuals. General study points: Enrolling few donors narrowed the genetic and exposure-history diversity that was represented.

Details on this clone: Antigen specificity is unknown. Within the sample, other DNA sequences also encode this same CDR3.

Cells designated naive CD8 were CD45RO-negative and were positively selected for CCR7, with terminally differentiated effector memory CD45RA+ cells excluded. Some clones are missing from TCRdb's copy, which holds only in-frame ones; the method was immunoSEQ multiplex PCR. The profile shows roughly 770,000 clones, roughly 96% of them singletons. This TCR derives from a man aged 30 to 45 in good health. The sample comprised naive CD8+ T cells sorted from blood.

DNA for the CDR3: TGTGCCAGCAGTTTAGGGGGGAACTATGGCTACACCTTC. This translates into CASSLGGNYGYTF. The chain carries TRBV27 and TRBJ1-2, with D tentatively TRBD1 (5 bases). The CDR3 contains 13 residues. V gave up 2 bases and J gave up 2 bases, with 6 bases separating them. Germline assignment: CDR1 MNHEY and CDR2 SMNVEV (reference sequence).